This T cell receptor (beta chain) is drawn from a study of CD8 T cells in Susac syndrome. Study information: Blood was drawn from patients with Susac syndrome. At that point, they were therapy-naive, on corticosteroids, or on intravenous immunoglobulin alone.

Reverse transcription used about 0.45 to 1 ug RNA and random hexamers. Coverage of TCR beta CDR3 amplification by immunoSEQ multiplex PCR extended to 54 Vbeta and 13 Jbeta. TCRdb re-called the immunoSEQ multiplex PCR reads through MiXCR, storing one row per CDR3 protein. The repertoire holds 80,000 to 90,000 distinct CDR3 sequences, with 95% as singletons. A remark on this clonotype: Antigen specificity is unknown.

Study-wide results and caveats: Several Susac-specific public clones appeared in CD8+ TEMRA repertoires, and 15 to 20 in total CD8+ repertoires.

This clonotype originated in a human donor with Susac syndrome. Input material: CD8+ T cells from PBMCs.

CDR3 in DNA: TGTGCCAGCAATTGGGGGGCTCTATTACAAGAGACCCAGTACTTC. It codes for CASNWGALLQETQYF. This chain links TRBV12-3 or TRBV12-4 with TRBJ2-5; D assignment may be TRBD1 or TRBD2 (6 bases each). The germline V and J ends were trimmed by 7 bases and 2 bases, with 17 bases remaining between them. This CDR3 comprises 15 residues.